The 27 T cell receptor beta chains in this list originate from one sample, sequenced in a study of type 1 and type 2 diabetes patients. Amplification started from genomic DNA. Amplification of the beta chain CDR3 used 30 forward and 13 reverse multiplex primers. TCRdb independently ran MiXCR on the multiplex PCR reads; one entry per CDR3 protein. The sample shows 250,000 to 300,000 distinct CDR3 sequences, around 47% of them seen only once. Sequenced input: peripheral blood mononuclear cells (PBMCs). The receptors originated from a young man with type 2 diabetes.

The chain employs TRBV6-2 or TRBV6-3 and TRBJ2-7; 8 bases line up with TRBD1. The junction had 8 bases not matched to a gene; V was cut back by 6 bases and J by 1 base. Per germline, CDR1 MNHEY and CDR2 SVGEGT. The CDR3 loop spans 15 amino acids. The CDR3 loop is CASRKGQVESYEQYF. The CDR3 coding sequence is TGTGCCAGCAGAAAGGGACAGGTCGAATCCTACGAGCAGTACTTC.

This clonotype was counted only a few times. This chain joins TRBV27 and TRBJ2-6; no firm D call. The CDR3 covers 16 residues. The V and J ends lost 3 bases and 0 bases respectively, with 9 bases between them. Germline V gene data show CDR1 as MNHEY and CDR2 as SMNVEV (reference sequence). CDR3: CASSFWPFSGANVLTF. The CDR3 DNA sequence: TGTGCCAGCAGTTTTTGGCCGTTCTCTGGGGCCAACGTCCTGACTTTC.

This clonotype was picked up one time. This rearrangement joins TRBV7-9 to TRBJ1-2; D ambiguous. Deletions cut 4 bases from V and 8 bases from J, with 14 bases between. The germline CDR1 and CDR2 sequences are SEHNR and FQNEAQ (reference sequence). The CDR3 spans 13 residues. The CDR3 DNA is TGTGCCAGCAGCTGGGCTGGCGGCGGCGGCTACACCTTC. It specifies CASSWAGGGGYTF.

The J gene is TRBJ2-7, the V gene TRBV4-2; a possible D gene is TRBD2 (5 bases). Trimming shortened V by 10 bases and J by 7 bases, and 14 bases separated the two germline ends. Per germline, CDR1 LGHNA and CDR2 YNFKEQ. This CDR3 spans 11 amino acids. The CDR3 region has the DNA TGTGCCACCCCACGGGGAGATGAGCAGTACTTC. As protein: CATPRGDEQYF.

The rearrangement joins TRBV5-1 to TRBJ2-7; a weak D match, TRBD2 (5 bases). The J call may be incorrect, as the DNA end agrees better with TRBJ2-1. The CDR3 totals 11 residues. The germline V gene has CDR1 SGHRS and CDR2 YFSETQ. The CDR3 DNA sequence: TGCGCCATAACACTAGGGAATGAGCAGTTCTTC. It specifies CAITLGNEQFF.

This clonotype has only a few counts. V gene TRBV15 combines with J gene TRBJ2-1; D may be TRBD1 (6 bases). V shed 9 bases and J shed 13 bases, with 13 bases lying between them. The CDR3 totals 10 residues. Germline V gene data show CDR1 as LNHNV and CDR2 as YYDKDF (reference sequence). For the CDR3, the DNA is TGTGCCACAGGGGGTAGCAGACAGTTCTTC. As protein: CATGGSRQFF.

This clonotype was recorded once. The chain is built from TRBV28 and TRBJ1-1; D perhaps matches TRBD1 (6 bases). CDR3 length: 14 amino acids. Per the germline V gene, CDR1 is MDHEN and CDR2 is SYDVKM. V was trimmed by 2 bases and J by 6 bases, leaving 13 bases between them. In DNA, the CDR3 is TGTGCCAGCAGTTTAAGGGGGGCATTTGCTGAAGCTTTCTTT. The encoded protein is CASSLRGAFAEAFF.

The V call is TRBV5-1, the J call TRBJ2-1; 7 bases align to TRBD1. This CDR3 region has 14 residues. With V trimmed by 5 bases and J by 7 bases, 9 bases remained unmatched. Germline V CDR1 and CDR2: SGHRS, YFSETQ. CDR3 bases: TGCGCCAGCAGATCCACAGGGGAATGGAATGAGCAGTTCTTC. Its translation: CASRSTGEWNEQFF.

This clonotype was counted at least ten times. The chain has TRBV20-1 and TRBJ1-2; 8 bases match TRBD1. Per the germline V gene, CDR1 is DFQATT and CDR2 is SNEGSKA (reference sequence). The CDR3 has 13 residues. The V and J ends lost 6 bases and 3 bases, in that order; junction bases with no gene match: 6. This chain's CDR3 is CSAEQGEDYGYTF. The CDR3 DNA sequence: TGCAGTGCCGAACAGGGGGAAGACTATGGCTACACCTTC.

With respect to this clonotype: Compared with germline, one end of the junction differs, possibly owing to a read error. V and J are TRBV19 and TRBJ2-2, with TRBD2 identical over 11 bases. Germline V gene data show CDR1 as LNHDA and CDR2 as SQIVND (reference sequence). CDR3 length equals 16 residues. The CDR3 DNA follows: TGTGCCAGCAGTAGACTAGCGGGGTCGAACACCGGGGAGCTGTTTTTT. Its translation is CASSRLAGSNTGELFF.

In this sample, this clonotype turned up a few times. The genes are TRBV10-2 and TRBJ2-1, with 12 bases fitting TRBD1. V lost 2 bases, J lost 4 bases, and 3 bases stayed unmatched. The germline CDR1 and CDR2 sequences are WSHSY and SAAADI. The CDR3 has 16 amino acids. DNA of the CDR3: TGCGCCAGCAGTGAGAGGGACAGGGGGCTGTACAATGAGCAGTTCTTC. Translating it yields CASSERDRGLYNEQFF.

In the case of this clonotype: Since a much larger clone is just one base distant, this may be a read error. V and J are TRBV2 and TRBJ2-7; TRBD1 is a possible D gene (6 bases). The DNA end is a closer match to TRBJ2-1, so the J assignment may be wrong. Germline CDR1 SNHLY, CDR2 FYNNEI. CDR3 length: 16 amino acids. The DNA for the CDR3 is TGTGCCAGCAGTAAGGAGACAGGCCTTTTCTCCTACGAGCAGTTCTTC. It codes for CASSKETGLFSYEQFF.

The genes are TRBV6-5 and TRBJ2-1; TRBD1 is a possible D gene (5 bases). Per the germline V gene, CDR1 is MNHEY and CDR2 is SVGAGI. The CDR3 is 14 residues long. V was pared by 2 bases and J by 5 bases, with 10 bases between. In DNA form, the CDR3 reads TGTGCCAGCAGTTACATCGACAGAAACAATGAGCAGTTCTTC. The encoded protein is CASSYIDRNNEQFF.

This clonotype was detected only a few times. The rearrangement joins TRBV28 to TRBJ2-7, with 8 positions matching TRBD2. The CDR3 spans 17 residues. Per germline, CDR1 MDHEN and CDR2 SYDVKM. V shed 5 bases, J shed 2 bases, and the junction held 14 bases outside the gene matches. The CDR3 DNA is TGTGCCAGCAGTCCGGCGCCCAGACTAGCGTTGGCCTACGAGCAGTACTTC. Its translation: CASSPAPRLALAYEQYF.

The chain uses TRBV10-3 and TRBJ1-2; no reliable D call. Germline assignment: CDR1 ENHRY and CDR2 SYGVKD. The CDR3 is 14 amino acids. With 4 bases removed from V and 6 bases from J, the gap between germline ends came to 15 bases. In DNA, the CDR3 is TGTGCCATCAGTGTGATTACGACTTCCGATGGCTACACCTTC. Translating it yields CAISVITTSDGYTF.

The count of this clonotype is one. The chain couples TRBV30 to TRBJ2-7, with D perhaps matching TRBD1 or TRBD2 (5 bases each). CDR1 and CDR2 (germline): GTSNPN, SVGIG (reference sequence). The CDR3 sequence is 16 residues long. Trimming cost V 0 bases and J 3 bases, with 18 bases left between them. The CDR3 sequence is CAWSVLGDRIFYEQYF. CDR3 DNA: TGTGCCTGGAGTGTTCTCGGGGACCGGATCTTCTACGAGCAGTACTTC.

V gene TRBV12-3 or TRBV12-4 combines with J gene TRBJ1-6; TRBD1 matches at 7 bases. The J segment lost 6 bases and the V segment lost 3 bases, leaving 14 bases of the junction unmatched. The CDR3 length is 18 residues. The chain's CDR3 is CASSFKAPTGLSNSPLHF. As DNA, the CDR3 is TGTGCCAGCAGTTTTAAGGCCCCGACAGGGCTAAGTAATTCACCCCTCCACTTT.

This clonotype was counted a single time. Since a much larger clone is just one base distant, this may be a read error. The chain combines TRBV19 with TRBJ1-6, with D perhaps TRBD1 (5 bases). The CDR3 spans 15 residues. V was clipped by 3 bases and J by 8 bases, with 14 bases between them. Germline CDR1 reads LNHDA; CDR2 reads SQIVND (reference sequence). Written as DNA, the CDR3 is TGTGCCAGTAGTATCGGCGGATCGGGGGATTCACCCCTCCACTTT. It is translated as CASSIGGSGDSPLHF. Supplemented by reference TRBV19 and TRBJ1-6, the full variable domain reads DGGITQSPKYLFRKEGQNVTLSCEQNLNHDAMYWYRQDPGQGLRLIYYSQIVNDFQKGDIAEGYSVSREKKESFPLTVTSAQKNPTAFYLCASSIGGSGDSPLHFGNGTRLTVT.

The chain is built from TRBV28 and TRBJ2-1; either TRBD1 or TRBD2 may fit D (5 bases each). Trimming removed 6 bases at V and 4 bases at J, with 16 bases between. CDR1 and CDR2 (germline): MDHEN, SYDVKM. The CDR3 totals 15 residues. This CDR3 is CASSPGPAGYNEQFF. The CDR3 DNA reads TGTGCCAGCAGCCCGGGACCGGCCGGATACAATGAGCAGTTCTTC.

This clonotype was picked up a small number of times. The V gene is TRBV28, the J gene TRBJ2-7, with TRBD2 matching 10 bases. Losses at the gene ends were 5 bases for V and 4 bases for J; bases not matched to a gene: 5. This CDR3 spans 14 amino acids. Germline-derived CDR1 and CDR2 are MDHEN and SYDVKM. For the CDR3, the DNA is TGTGCCAGCAGTCCACTGACTAGCGGGTACGAGCAGTACTTC. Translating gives CASSPLTSGYEQYF.

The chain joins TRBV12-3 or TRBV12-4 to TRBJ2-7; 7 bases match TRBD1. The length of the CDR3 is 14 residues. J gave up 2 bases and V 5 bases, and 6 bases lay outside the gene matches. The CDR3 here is CASSPWTGTYEQYF. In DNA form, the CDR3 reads TGTGCCAGCAGTCCTTGGACAGGTACCTACGAGCAGTACTTC.

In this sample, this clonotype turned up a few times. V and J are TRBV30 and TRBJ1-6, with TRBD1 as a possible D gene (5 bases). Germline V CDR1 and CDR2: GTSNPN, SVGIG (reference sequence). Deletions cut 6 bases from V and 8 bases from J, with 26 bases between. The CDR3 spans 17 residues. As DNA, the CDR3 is TGTGCCTGTACACCCTCCTCCGGGACCTCTTTACATTCACCCCTCCACTTT. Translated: CACTPSSGTSLHSPLHF.

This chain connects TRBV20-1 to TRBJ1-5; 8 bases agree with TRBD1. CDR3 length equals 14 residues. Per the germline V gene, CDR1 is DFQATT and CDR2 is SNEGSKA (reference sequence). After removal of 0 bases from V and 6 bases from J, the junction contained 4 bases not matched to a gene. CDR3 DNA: TGCAGTGCTAGAGAAGGACAGGGCTTTCAGCCCCAGCATTTT. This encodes CSAREGQGFQPQHF.

The CDR3 sequence is CASSISIGDHYGYTF. The CDR3 DNA reads TGTGCCAGTAGTATCTCTATCGGGGACCACTATGGCTACACCTTC. The chain carries TRBV19 and TRBJ1-2; D is perhaps TRBD1 (5 bases). Germline loops: CDR1 LNHDA, CDR2 SQIVND (reference sequence). Trimming stripped 3 bases from V and 3 bases from J, with 14 bases between. CDR3 length: 15 residues.

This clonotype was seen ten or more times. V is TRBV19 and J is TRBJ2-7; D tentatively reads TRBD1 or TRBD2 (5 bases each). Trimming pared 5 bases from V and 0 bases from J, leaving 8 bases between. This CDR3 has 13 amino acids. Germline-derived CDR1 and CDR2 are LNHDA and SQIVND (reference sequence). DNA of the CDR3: TGTGCCAGTAGTCGAGGGGACTCCTACGAGCAGTACTTC. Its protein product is CASSRGDSYEQYF. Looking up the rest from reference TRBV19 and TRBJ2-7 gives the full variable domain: DGGITQSPKYLFRKEGQNVTLSCEQNLNHDAMYWYRQDPGQGLRLIYYSQIVNDFQKGDIAEGYSVSREKKESFPLTVTSAQKNPTAFYLCASSRGDSYEQYFGPGTRLTVT.

The CDR3 is CASSQGARNEQFF. The CDR3 bases are TGTGCCAGCAGCCAAGGGGCTAGAAATGAGCAGTTCTTC. V usage is TRBV14 and J usage is TRBJ2-1; D uncertain. This CDR3 contains 13 residues. Germline-derived CDR1 and CDR2 are SGHDN and FVKESK. Trimming left V 1 base short and J 7 bases short, with 8 bases between.

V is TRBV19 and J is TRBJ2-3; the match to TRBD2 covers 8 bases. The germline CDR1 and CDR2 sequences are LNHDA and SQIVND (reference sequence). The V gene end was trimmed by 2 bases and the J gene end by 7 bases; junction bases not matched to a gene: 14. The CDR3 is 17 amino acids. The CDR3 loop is CASSISLGLVVRHTQYF. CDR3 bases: TGTGCCAGTAGTATAAGCTTGGGACTAGTCGTTCGCCATACGCAGTATTTT.